This is a list of T cell receptor beta chains from one sample in a study of radiation and T cells in renal cell carcinoma. Repertoires were generated with immunoSEQ multiplex PCR, while TCRdb's copy carries only in-frame clones and drops some. The sample shows about 22,000 clones, around 52% of them seen only once. The sample consisted of tumor tissue, taken from a patient whose treatment included radiotherapy and nephrectomy. These receptors came from a woman aged 45 to 65 with renal cell carcinoma. Both conserved end residues are part of each CDR3. D genes are given only for firm matches. Part of the rows lack a size; the others show once, few, many or a class for expanded clones.

d_call	clone_size	j_call	v_call	cdr3_nt	cdr3_aa
TRBD1	NA	TRBJ1-1	TRBV10-3	TGTGCCAGCAGGACAGGGGACACTGAAGCTTTCTTT	CASRTGDTEAFF
TRBD1	NA	TRBJ1-2	TRBV6-1	TGTGCCAGCAGTGAATCCGGGGACAGGTCGCCCTATGGCTACACCTTC	CASSESGDRSPYGYTF
TRBD1	medium-sized	TRBJ1-6	TRBV10-3	TGTGCCATCATCCGGACAGGGACTTACTATAATTCACCCCTCCACTTT	CAIIRTGTYYNSPLHF
NA	NA	TRBJ1-4	TRBV6-1	TGTGCCAGCAGTTTTTGGGACACGGGGGGTGAAAAACTGTTTTTT	CASSFWDTGGEKLFF
NA	many	TRBJ1-6	TRBV4-1	TGCGCCAGCAGCCAATTCTCTCCCCCGGGACTACACCTCCACTTT	CASSQFSPPGLHLHF
TRBD1	few	TRBJ1-5	TRBV4-3	TGCGCCAGCAGCCAAGACAGGTCAGGGGGCGACCAGCCCCAGCATTTT	CASSQDRSGGDQPQHF
NA	once	TRBJ1-4	TRBV19	TGTGCCAGTAGTATCAGCGCAACTAATGAAAAACTGTTTTTT	CASSISATNEKLFF
TRBD1	NA	TRBJ2-7	TRBV7-2	TGTGCCAGCAGCCTTGGGACAGGCCCCAACTACGAGCAGTACTTC	CASSLGTGPNYEQYF
TRBD1	few	TRBJ1-1	TRBV6-4	TGTGCCAGCAGTTACTTTACAGGGGGCCACACTGAAGCTTTCTTT	CASSYFTGGHTEAFF
TRBD1	NA	TRBJ2-7	TRBV5-4	TGTGCCAGCAGCTTGTCGTCCACAGGGGGTTACGAGCAGTACTTC	CASSLSSTGGYEQYF
NA	NA	TRBJ1-6	TRBV27	TGTGCCAGCAGTTTATCGCTGGCGAGCTCCTATAATTCACCCCTCCACTTT	CASSLSLASSYNSPLHF
NA	once	TRBJ2-1	TRBV5-1	TGCGCCAGCAGCTTAAGTAGCTCCTACAATGAGCAGTTCTTC	CASSLSSSYNEQFF
TRBD1	NA	TRBJ2-5	TRBV19	TGTGCCAGTAGTGTAGGGGGCGATGAGACCCAGTACTTC	CASSVGGDETQYF
NA	once	TRBJ2-5	TRBV7-2	TGTGCCAGCAGCCCACAAGAGACCCAGTACTTC	CASSPQETQYF
TRBD1	NA	TRBJ2-6	TRBV18	TGTGCCAGCTCACCACCGGCGACAGGGGGCGTTTTGTCCTCTGGGGCCAACGTCCTGACTTTC	CASSPPATGGVLSSGANVLTF
NA	few	TRBJ1-1	TRBV7-8	TGTGCCAGCAGCCGAGCTAGGAACACTGAAGCTTTCTTT	CASSRARNTEAFF
NA	NA	TRBJ2-7	TRBV5-8	TGTGGATGCCCTTTAGTCGGCGGGGTATGGGGCGAGCAGTACTTC	CGCPLVGGVWGEQYF
NA	many	TRBJ1-4	TRBV7-9	TGTGCCAGCAGACAAAATGGGGAAAAACTGTTTTTT	CASRQNGEKLFF
NA	NA	TRBJ2-4	TRBV7-9	TGTGCCAGCAGCTTAGACTTTTGGGAGGGGGGAATTATGCACTTC	CASSLDFWEGGIMHF
NA	NA	TRBJ2-5	TRBV7-2	TGTGCCAGCAGCCACCTGGCATTGGGGGCAGGGTTCCGCCAAGAGACCCAGTACTTC	CASSHLALGAGFRQETQYF
NA	few	TRBJ1-3	TRBV11-3	TGTGCCAGCAGCCTAACGTATACGGAGAAGACCCCTGGAAACACCATATATTTT	CASSLTYTEKTPGNTIYF
NA	few	TRBJ2-7	TRBV7-2	TGTGCCAGCAGCTTAATCGTCTCGGTTCGGGACGAGCAGTACTTC	CASSLIVSVRDEQYF
NA	NA	TRBJ2-3	TRBV13	TGTGCCAGCAGCTTAGGGGAGACAGATACGCAGTATTTT	CASSLGETDTQYF
NA	NA	TRBJ1-6	TRBV4-1	TGCGCCAGCAGCCTGTCTTGGAGGGAGAGCTATAATTCACCCCTCCACTTT	CASSLSWRESYNSPLHF
NA	few	TRBJ1-1	TRBV29-1	TGCAGCGGTGGGGGTCTGAACACTGAAGCTTTCTTT	CSGGGLNTEAFF
NA	few	TRBJ1-1	TRBV25-1	TGTGCCAGCAGTGAATATAGTAGTCAGGGAGCTTTCTTT	CASSEYSSQGAFF
NA	NA	TRBJ2-7	TRBV6-5	TGTGCCAGCAACACCGGGAACTCCTACGAGCAGTACTTC	CASNTGNSYEQYF
NA	NA	TRBJ1-6	TRBV2	TGTGCCAGCAGTGAAACGGCAGGGAGAGTGAATTCACCCCTCCACTTT	CASSETAGRVNSPLHF
NA	few	TRBJ1-1	TRBV10-1	TGCGCCAGTTCAGGGAATCTGAACACTGAAGCTTTCTTT	CASSGNLNTEAFF
TRBD1	NA	TRBJ2-3	TRBV6-6	TGTGCCAGCAGTTATTCTCCGACAGGGTCAGATACGCAGTATTTT	CASSYSPTGSDTQYF
NA	once	TRBJ2-1	TRBV5-1	TGCGCCAGCAGCCCGGGGGCCTACAATGAGCAGTTCTTC	CASSPGAYNEQFF
NA	NA	TRBJ2-7	TRBV6-1	TGTGCCAGCAGCGGGACAACGAAGCAGTACTTC	CASSGTTKQYF
NA	medium-sized	TRBJ1-1	TRBV4-3	TGCGCCAGCAGCCAAGTTAGGTGGGACACTGAAGCTTTCTTT	CASSQVRWDTEAFF
TRBD1	NA	TRBJ1-3	TRBV10-2	TGCGCCAGCACCACGACGGGGACAGGCTCTGGAAACACCATATATTTT	CASTTTGTGSGNTIYF
TRBD1	NA	TRBJ1-5	TRBV30	TGTGCCTGGAGTGTTGGAGGGGGCCTAAGCAATCAGCCCCAGCATTTT	CAWSVGGGLSNQPQHF
NA	few	TRBJ2-6	TRBV30	TGTGCCTGGAGTGCATTCGGAGGGGACTTATTTTCTGGGGCCAACGTCCTGACTTTC	CAWSAFGGDLFSGANVLTF
TRBD1	few	TRBJ2-2	TRBV19	TGTGCCACTTCCGGGACAGGGTACACCGGGGAGCTGTTTTTT	CATSGTGYTGELFF
NA	NA	TRBJ2-7	TRBV7-9	TGTGCCAGCAGCCTAGGAGGACGCAGAGTTTTC	CASSLGGRRVF
NA	once	TRBJ1-1	TRBV7-2	TGTGCCAGCAGCTTATTCGTCGGTACCATGAACACTGAAGCTTTCTTT	CASSLFVGTMNTEAFF
NA	few	TRBJ1-6	TRBV19	TGTGCCAGTAGTTCGGTGGACTCCTATAATTCACCCCTCCACTTT	CASSSVDSYNSPLHF
NA	NA	TRBJ1-4	TRBV15	TGTGCCACCAGCAGAGATATCCGGGAATTGTTAATTAATGAAAAACTGTTTTTT	CATSRDIRELLINEKLFF
TRBD1	NA	TRBJ1-2	TRBV18	TGTGCCAGCTCACCCCAGGGGGCAGGGCACAACTATGGCTACACCTTC	CASSPQGAGHNYGYTF
NA	NA	TRBJ1-5	TRBV5-1	TGCGCCAGCAGCTTGGGATCTACTGACCAGCCCCAGCATTTT	CASSLGSTDQPQHF
NA	NA	TRBJ2-6	TRBV19	TGTGCCAGTAGATCGGCGGCCTCTGGGGCCAACGTCCTGACTTTC	CASRSAASGANVLTF
NA	NA	TRBJ1-5	TRBV19	TGTGCCAGTAGTTACGGGACACCAGATCAGCCCCAGCATTTT	CASSYGTPDQPQHF
NA	NA	TRBJ2-1	TRBV19	TGTGCCAGTAGTATTGCGGTCACCAATGAGCAGTTCTTC	CASSIAVTNEQFF
NA	NA	TRBJ1-2	TRBV7-9	TGTGCCAGCAGCTTAGGGGGTAATGGCTACACCTTC	CASSLGGNGYTF
TRBD1	once	TRBJ2-2	TRBV5-1	TGCGCCAGCAGCATCCGGGACAGGGCGAACACCGGGGAGCTGTTTTTT	CASSIRDRANTGELFF
TRBD1	NA	TRBJ1-2	TRBV6-5	TGTGCCAGCAGTTACTCCGAGGGGGCGATGAACTATGGCTACACCTTC	CASSYSEGAMNYGYTF
NA	few	TRBJ1-1	TRBV19	TGTGCCAGTACCCCTCTACAGCCGAACACTGAAGCTTTCTTT	CASTPLQPNTEAFF
TRBD2	NA	TRBJ2-3	TRBV5-1	TGCGCCAGCAGCTCTCTTAGCGGGGGGGCAGATACGCAGTATTTT	CASSSLSGGADTQYF
NA	once	TRBJ1-5	TRBV7-9	TGTGCCAGCAGCTTAGCTGGGGGCCAGCCCCAGCATTTT	CASSLAGGQPQHF
NA	NA	TRBJ2-3	TRBV2	TGTGCCAGCAAGGGCTCGAACACAGATACGCAGTATTTT	CASKGSNTDTQYF
NA	few	TRBJ1-1	TRBV11-1	TGTGCCAGCAGCCTAAATTGGAACACTGAAGCTTTCTTT	CASSLNWNTEAFF